The 26 T cell receptor beta chains presented below share a single source sample, sequenced in a study of PD-L1 blockade in urothelial cancer. The data were produced by immunoSEQ multiplex PCR, yet TCRdb's version contains in-frame clones alone and is incomplete. The sample lists approximately 120,000 clones; 86% were seen once. Described time point: peripheral blood 6 weeks after treatment start. Specimen: PBMCs, collected around atezolizumab (anti-PD-L1) treatment. Receptors were obtained from a man aged 45-65 years with urothelial cancer.

The sample holds a few counts of this clone. The CDR3 protein is CAGRDSQNYGYTF. The CDR3 coding sequence is TGTGCCGGCCGGGACAGTCAAAACTATGGCTACACCTTC. The gene calls are TRBV28 and TRBJ1-2, with TRBD1 matching over 7 bases. Germline-derived CDR1 and CDR2 are MDHEN and SYDVKM. CDR3 length equals 13 residues. V gave up 11 bases and J gave up 2 bases; unmatched junction bases: 8.

The chain joins TRBV5-1 to TRBJ1-6; 9 nucleotides align to TRBD1. V gave up 2 bases and J gave up 9 bases; unmatched junction bases: 6. Germline CDR1 is SGHRS and CDR2 is YFSETQ. This CDR3 has 15 residues. The CDR3 nucleotides are TGCGCCAGCAGCTTAGAACAGGGGGCTAGTTCACCCCTCCACTTT. It specifies CASSLEQGASSPLHF. Full variable domain (outside the CDR3, taken from reference TRBV5-1 and TRBJ1-6): KAGVTQTPRYLIKTRGQQVTLSCSPISGHRSVSWYQQTPGQGLQFLFEYFSETQRNKGNFPGRFSGRQFSNSRSEMNVSTLELGDSALYLCASSLEQGASSPLHFGNGTRLTVT.

This clone was observed many times. The rearrangement links TRBV7-8 to TRBJ2-7, with 7 bases matching TRBD2. This CDR3 is built from 14 residues. Germline CDR1 and CDR2: SGHVS and FQNEAQ. V was pared by 7 bases and J by 7 bases, with 13 bases of the junction left unmatched. This CDR3 is CASTRFGGSREQYF. DNA of the CDR3: TGTGCCAGCACCAGATTCGGGGGGTCTCGTGAGCAGTACTTC.

The V gene is TRBV7-3, the J gene TRBJ2-5, with D perhaps matching TRBD2 (5 bases). The CDR3 sequence is 15 residues long. The V end lost 2 bases, the J end lost 2 bases, and 12 bases lay between the germline ends. Germline assignment: CDR1 SGHTA and CDR2 FQGTGA. The CDR3 spells CASSLSSQRQETQYF. CDR3 bases: TGTGCCAGCAGCTTATCCTCCCAGCGGCAAGAGACCCAGTACTTC.

This clone was observed a few times. The chain joins TRBV23-1 to TRBJ1-5; 10 nucleotides align to TRBD1. TRBV23-1 is given ORF status, its function remaining uncertain. The CDR3 has 16 amino acids. V lost 3 bases and J lost 4; bases outside the gene matches: 6. CDR3 sequence: CASSHQTGGLNQPQHF. Here the CDR3 DNA reads TGCGCCAGCAGTCACCAGACAGGGGGCCTAAATCAGCCCCAGCATTTT.

The V call is TRBV28, the J call TRBJ2-1, with 12 bases that match TRBD2. This CDR3 region has 19 residues. In germline, CDR1 is MDHEN, CDR2 SYDVKM. The J segment lost 10 bases and the V segment lost 10 bases, leaving 26 bases of the junction unmatched. The CDR3 here is CATLGTTGKLAGGLGEQFF. The CDR3 DNA follows: TGTGCCACCCTCGGGACAACAGGGAAGCTAGCGGGAGGGCTAGGGGAGCAGTTCTTC.

This clone was seen a handful of times. The chain carries TRBV10-3 and TRBJ1-1; unclear D gene. V lost 5 bases to trimming and J lost 7 bases, with 8 bases between them. This CDR3 is built from 11 residues. Germline V CDR1 and CDR2: ENHRY, SYGVKD. The CDR3 reads CAISSQFEAFF. In DNA form, the CDR3 reads TGTGCCATCAGTAGTCAGTTTGAAGCTTTCTTT.

The chain uses TRBV11-2 and TRBJ1-1; a weak D match, TRBD1 (5 bases). V gave up 1 base and J gave up 4 bases, with 10 bases separating them. The germline V gene has CDR1 SGHAT and CDR2 FQNNGV. CDR3 length equals 14 residues. In DNA form, the CDR3 reads TGTGCCAGCAGCTTAGGGCAGGGTAGCACTGAAGCTTTCTTT. Translation gives CASSLGQGSTEAFF.

The CDR3 DNA is TGTGCCAGCAGCTTAGTGGGTAGCGGGAGAAAAACAGATACGCAGTATTTT. It is translated as CASSLVGSGRKTDTQYF. The chain combines TRBV11-2 with TRBJ2-3, with 9 bases matching TRBD2. Losses at the gene ends were 1 base for V and 3 bases for J; bases not matched to a gene: 8. Germline V gene lookup returns CDR1 SGHAT and CDR2 FQNNGV. The CDR3 has 17 residues.

This chain joins TRBV2 and TRBJ2-6, with D maybe TRBD1 (5 bases). Germline values: CDR1 SNHLY, CDR2 FYNNEI. V lost 5 bases and J lost 0, with 14 bases in between. This CDR3 is 17 amino acids long. CDR3 sequence: CASSRRAPLSGANVLTF. The CDR3 bases are TGTGCCAGCAGTCGCAGGGCCCCTCTCTCTGGGGCCAACGTCCTGACTTTC.

V gene TRBV19 combines with J gene TRBJ1-2, with 9 positions matching TRBD1. The CDR3 runs 14 residues. Germline V gene data show CDR1 as LNHDA and CDR2 as SQIVND (reference sequence). The junction had 8 bases not matched to a gene; V was cut back by 5 bases and J by 7 bases. CDR3 DNA sequence: TGTGCCAGTAGTGGCCTCGGGACAGGGTTTGGCTACACCTTC. It encodes CASSGLGTGFGYTF.

The chain couples TRBV6-1 to TRBJ1-2, with TRBD1 matching over 7 bases. Germline trimming cut 0 bases from V and 8 bases from J; bases unmatched to any gene: 12. CDR1 and CDR2 (germline): MNHNS, SASEGT. The CDR3 covers 16 residues. The CDR3 bases are TGTGCCAGCAGTGAAGCTTCCGACAGGGCGGGTCGGGGCTACACCTTC. This codes for CASSEASDRAGRGYTF.

The chain has TRBV5-1 and TRBJ1-1; TRBD1 matches 8 bases. Trimming at V came to 5 bases and at J to 5 bases, leaving 23 bases not matched to a gene. The CDR3 consists of 19 residues. Looked up from germline, CDR1 is SGHRS and CDR2 is YFSETQ. CDR3 sequence: CASRPRPGTGSERRTEAFF. In DNA form, the CDR3 reads TGCGCCAGCAGGCCCAGACCCGGGACAGGAAGCGAAAGGAGGACTGAAGCTTTCTTT. Variable domain in full (rest from reference TRBV5-1 and TRBJ1-1): KAGVTQTPRYLIKTRGQQVTLSCSPISGHRSVSWYQQTPGQGLQFLFEYFSETQRNKGNFPGRFSGRQFSNSRSEMNVSTLELGDSALYLCASRPRPGTGSERRTEAFFGQGTRLTVV.

The chain combines TRBV9 with TRBJ2-3, with D uncertain. Trimming took off 0 bases at V and 2 bases at J, with 10 bases between the two ends. The CDR3 is made up of 15 amino acids. Germline-derived CDR1 and CDR2 are SGDLS and YYNGEE. CDR3 coding DNA: TGTGCCAGCAGCGTAGTGGCCTCACCCACAGATACGCAGTATTTT. Protein sequence: CASSVVASPTDTQYF.

The gene calls are TRBV10-1 and TRBJ2-1; 8 positions agree with TRBD2. Losses at the gene ends were 4 bases for V and 0 bases for J; bases not matched to a gene: 2. This CDR3 region has 15 residues. Germline CDR1 reads WNHNN; CDR2 reads SYGVQD (reference sequence). The DNA for the CDR3 is TGCGCCAGCAGTGTGGGGACTAGCTCCTACAATGAGCAGTTCTTC. Translating it yields CASSVGTSSYNEQFF.

CDR3 sequence reads: CASSLGGRGRELFF. CDR3 bases: TGTGCCAGCAGCTTAGGTGGTAGGGGGCGGGAGCTGTTTTTT. The chain joins TRBV7-2 to TRBJ2-2; TRBD1 agrees at 7 bases. The germline V gene encodes CDR1 SGHTA and CDR2 FQGNSA. V lost 1 base, J lost 9 bases, and 5 bases stayed unmatched. The CDR3 runs to 14 residues.

The chain uses TRBV4-1 and TRBJ1-5; perhaps TRBD1 as D (6 bases). The CDR3 contains 15 residues. CDR1 is MGHRA, CDR2 YSYEKL, per germline. Between the trimmed V and J ends, which lost 4 bases and 7 bases, there was a span of 17 bases. This CDR3 is CASSPWGGDFQPQHF. The DNA for the CDR3 is TGCGCCAGCAGCCCCTGGGGGGGCGATTTCCAGCCCCAGCATTTT.

The gene calls are TRBV27 and TRBJ2-3; 9 positions match TRBD1. In germline, CDR1 is MNHEY, CDR2 SMNVEV (reference sequence). This CDR3 has 17 amino acids. The ends lost 3 bases at V and 3 bases at J; junction bases unmatched: 10. The CDR3 DNA is TGTGCCAGCAGTTTCGGGACAGGGCGGCCTACAACAGATACGCAGTATTTT. It encodes CASSFGTGRPTTDTQYF.

This chain connects TRBV7-3 to TRBJ2-1; 9 bases agree with TRBD2. The germline V gene has CDR1 SGHTA and CDR2 FQGTGA. The V gene end was trimmed by 2 bases and the J gene end by 2 bases; junction bases not matched to a gene: 7. The length of the CDR3 is 17 residues. The CDR3 DNA reads TGTGCCAGCAGCTTAGTTGGTAGCGGGGGAACCTACAATGAGCAGTTCTTC. It encodes CASSLVGSGGTYNEQFF.

This chain joins TRBV6-1 and TRBJ1-4; TRBD1 matches 10 bases. Germline CDR1 is MNHNS and CDR2 is SASEGT. V lost 4 bases and J lost 10; bases outside the gene matches: 9. The CDR3 spans 15 residues. Here the CDR3 DNA reads TGTGCCAGCAGTGGGTCGGGGACAGGGGAAAGAAAACTGTTTTTT. This encodes CASSGSGTGERKLFF.

This rearrangement joins TRBV29-1 to TRBJ1-2, with 7 bases matching TRBD1. The CDR3 consists of 12 residues. V lost 7 bases to trimming and J lost 4 bases; unmatched junction nucleotides: 6. From germline, CDR1 is SQVTM and CDR2 ANQGSEA. The CDR3 coding sequence is TGCAGCGCCGAGCAGGGGGGCTATGGCTACACCTTC. Amino acid sequence: CSAEQGGYGYTF.

The chain is built from TRBV7-8 and TRBJ2-1; 9 positions match TRBD2. Trimming removed 5 bases from V and 3 bases from J; junction bases left unmatched: 11. The V gene's germline CDR1 is SGHVS and CDR2 FQNEAQ. The CDR3 runs to 17 residues. The CDR3 DNA reads TGTGCCAGCAGCGTATCCGGGGCTAGCGGGATCTACAATGAGCAGTTCTTC. The encoded protein is CASSVSGASGIYNEQFF.

The CDR3 loop is CASRSPGLQPQHF. In DNA form, the CDR3 reads TGTGCCAGTCGATCCCCAGGGCTTCAGCCCCAGCATTTT. The chain is built from TRBV19 and TRBJ1-5, with D perhaps TRBD1 (5 bases). Germline V CDR1 and CDR2: LNHDA, SQIVND (reference sequence). Trimming left V 8 bases short and J 6 bases short, with 14 bases between. The CDR3 is 13 residues long.

In the case of this clone: An end of the junction does not agree with germline; a read error may underlie this. CDR3 residues: CASNPGLASETQYF. In DNA form, the CDR3 reads TGTGCTAGCAACCCGGGACTAGCTAGCGAGACCCAGTACTTC. This chain links TRBV7-7 with TRBJ2-5; 9 bases fit TRBD2. CDR1 SSHAT and CDR2 FNYEAQ come from the germline V gene (reference sequence). This CDR3 has 14 amino acids.

V gene TRBV7-3 combines with J gene TRBJ2-1, with TRBD2 matching over 8 bases. This CDR3 is 15 amino acids long. V trimming: 1 base; J trimming: 7 bases; junction bases outside the gene matches: 6. Germline V gene sequence: CDR1 SGHTA, CDR2 FQGTGA. The CDR3 spells CASSLSSRGANEQFF. The CDR3 coding sequence is TGTGCCAGCAGCTTAAGTTCGCGGGGGGCGAATGAGCAGTTCTTC.

V usage is TRBV7-2 and J usage is TRBJ2-3, with 7 bases that match TRBD2. Germline V gene data show CDR1 as SGHTA and CDR2 as FQGNSA. The junction had 13 bases not matched to a gene; V was cut back by 5 bases and J by 2 bases. This CDR3 spans 17 amino acids. This CDR3 is CASSPPTGGPLTDTQYF. The DNA for the CDR3 is TGTGCCAGCAGCCCCCCCACGGGGGGACCACTCACAGATACGCAGTATTTT. Full variable domain (rest looked up from reference TRBV7-2 and TRBJ2-3): GAGVSQSPSNKVTEKGKDVELRCDPISGHTALYWYRQSLGQGLEFLIYFQGNSAPDKSGLPSDRFSAERTGGSVSTLTIQRTQQEDSAVYLCASSPPTGGPLTDTQYFGPGTRLTVL.